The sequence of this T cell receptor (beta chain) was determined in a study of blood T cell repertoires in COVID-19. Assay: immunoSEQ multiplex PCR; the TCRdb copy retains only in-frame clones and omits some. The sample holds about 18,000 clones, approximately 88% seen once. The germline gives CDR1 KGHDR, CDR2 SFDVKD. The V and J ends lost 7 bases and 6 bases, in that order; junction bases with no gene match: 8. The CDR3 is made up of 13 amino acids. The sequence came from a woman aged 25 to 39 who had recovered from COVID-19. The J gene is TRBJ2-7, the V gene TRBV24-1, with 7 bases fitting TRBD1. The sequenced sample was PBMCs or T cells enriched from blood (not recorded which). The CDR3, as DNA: TGTGCCACCAGCGTGACAGGGACATCCGAGCAGTACTTC. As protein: CATSVTGTSEQYF.